Each of the 23 T cell receptor beta chains below was sequenced from the same sample in a study of blood T cell repertoires in COVID-19. The data were produced by immunoSEQ multiplex PCR, yet TCRdb's version contains in-frame clones alone and is incomplete. Here the sample spans fewer than 85,000 clones, 87% being singletons. The specimen was peripheral blood. These receptors all come from a man between 50 and 59 years old with active COVID-19.

The chain combines TRBV10-3 with TRBJ2-1; D may be TRBD2 (6 bases). CDR3 length equals 13 residues. V was cut by 0 bases and J by 6 bases, with 6 bases left in between. Germline V lookup: CDR1 ENHRY, CDR2 SYGVKD. The chain's CDR3 is CAISESTSNEQFF. CDR3 bases: TGTGCCATCAGTGAGTCGACTAGCAATGAGCAGTTCTTC.

The V and J genes are TRBV6-2 or TRBV6-3 and TRBJ2-7; D possibly corresponds to TRBD1 (5 bases). The germline gives CDR1 MNHEY, CDR2 SVGEGT. Trimming removed 2 bases at V and 3 bases at J, with 11 bases between. This CDR3 has 14 residues. In DNA, the CDR3 is TGTGCCAGCAGTTACCAGGGAACTCTCTACGAGCAGTACTTC. Translation gives CASSYQGTLYEQYF.

This chain joins TRBV5-1 and TRBJ2-7; TRBD1 matches 12 bases. The J segment lost 1 base and the V segment lost 4 bases, leaving 6 bases of the junction unmatched. CDR1 and CDR2 from the germline V gene are SGHRS and YFSETQ. The CDR3 contains 16 residues. CDR3 coding DNA: TGCGCCAGCAGCCCGAGGGGACAGGGGGCTTCCTACGAGCAGTACTTC. Amino acid sequence: CASSPRGQGASYEQYF.

The rearrangement links TRBV6-5 to TRBJ2-7, with TRBD1 matching over 10 bases. The J segment lost 4 bases and the V segment lost 6 bases, leaving 9 bases of the junction unmatched. The CDR3 extends over 15 amino acids. Per the germline V gene, CDR1 is MNHEY and CDR2 is SVGAGI. This CDR3 is CASSEQGQGRYEQYF. Written as DNA, the CDR3 is TGTGCCAGCAGCGAGCAGGGACAGGGGAGGTACGAGCAGTACTTC.

This rearrangement joins TRBV4-2 to TRBJ1-6, with no clear D. The germline CDR1 and CDR2 sequences are LGHNA and YNFKEQ. This CDR3 is built from 15 residues. The germline V and J ends were trimmed by 0 bases and 5 bases, with 8 bases remaining between them. The CDR3 region has the DNA TGTGCCAGCAGCCAAGATAAACAGAATAATTCACCCCTCCACTTT. As protein: CASSQDKQNNSPLHF.

In its sample, this clone was seen once. The J gene is TRBJ2-1, the V gene TRBV7-8; 11 nucleotides line up with TRBD2. The CDR3 consists of 14 residues. Germline CDR1 SGHVS, CDR2 FQNEAQ. V dropped 5 bases and J dropped 5; count of bases not matched to a gene: 2. CDR3 sequence: CASSLTSGNNEQFF. CDR3 DNA: TGTGCCAGCAGCCTGACTAGCGGGAACAATGAGCAGTTCTTC.

This clone was recorded once. The chain couples TRBV4-2 to TRBJ2-2; 8 nucleotides match TRBD2. The CDR3 extends over 16 amino acids. Trimming cost V 0 bases and J 5 bases; bases outside gene matches: 5. Germline assignment: CDR1 LGHNA and CDR2 YNFKEQ. CDR3: CASSQDRSGSTGELFF. CDR3 sequence (DNA): TGTGCCAGCAGCCAAGATAGAAGCGGGAGTACCGGGGAGCTGTTTTTT.

The J gene is TRBJ1-1, the V gene TRBV18, with a possible D match to TRBD1 (5 bases). The length of the CDR3 is 14 residues. Germline values: CDR1 KGHSH, CDR2 LQKENI. V gave up 0 bases and J gave up 4 bases, with 9 bases separating them. As DNA, the CDR3 is TGTGCCAGCTCACCACCGGGGGGACCCACTGAAGCTTTCTTT. It is translated as CASSPPGGPTEAFF.

The chain is built from TRBV2 and TRBJ2-7; no clear D gene. V lost 2 bases and J lost 2, with 10 bases in between. CDR3 length: 14 amino acids. Germline values: CDR1 SNHLY, CDR2 FYNNEI. CDR3 region: CASSESKIPYEQYF. CDR3 bases: TGTGCCAGCAGTGAATCCAAAATTCCCTACGAGCAGTACTTC.

V is TRBV27 and J is TRBJ2-7; 8 bases line up with TRBD2. CDR1 MNHEY and CDR2 SMNVEV come from the germline V gene (reference sequence). This CDR3 contains 12 residues. V lost 3 bases and J lost 5; bases outside the gene matches: 0. The CDR3: CASSLRGDEQYF. The CDR3 DNA follows: TGTGCCAGCAGTTTGCGGGGGGACGAGCAGTACTTC.

The genes are TRBV4-3 and TRBJ1-3; 7 nucleotides line up with TRBD1. The CDR3 contains 18 residues. Germline V lookup: CDR1 LGHNA, CDR2 YSLEER. V shed 0 bases and J 4 bases; nucleotides not matched to a gene: 12. CDR3 nucleotides: TGCGCCAGCAGCCAAGAGGGACAGACTCCTCTCTCGGGAAACACCATATATTTT. Residues: CASSQEGQTPLSGNTIYF.

The rearrangement joins TRBV28 to TRBJ1-4; D gene ambiguous. Germline loops: CDR1 MDHEN, CDR2 SYDVKM. The V end lost 4 bases, the J end lost 3 bases, and 6 bases lay between the germline ends. This CDR3 has 13 amino acids. The CDR3 DNA follows: TGTGCCAGCAGTTGGGCATCTAATGAAAAACTGTTTTTT. This translates into CASSWASNEKLFF.

The chain employs TRBV6-1 and TRBJ2-5; 12 nucleotides match TRBD2. Per the germline V gene, CDR1 is MNHNS and CDR2 is SASEGT. Germline trimming cut 3 bases from V and 1 base from J; bases unmatched to any gene: 15. This CDR3 comprises 20 residues. DNA of the CDR3: TGTGCCAGCAGTGACCAACCGCTCCTAGCGGGAGGGCCAATCCAAGAGACCCAGTACTTC. Its translation is CASSDQPLLAGGPIQETQYF.

The gene calls are TRBV19 and TRBJ2-1; TRBD2 is a possible D gene (5 bases). Trimming shortened V by 1 base and J by 4 bases, and 11 bases separated the two germline ends. This CDR3 has 15 residues. Germline CDR1 reads LNHDA; CDR2 reads SQIVND (reference sequence). The CDR3 sequence is CASSIASLGYNEQFF. DNA for the CDR3: TGTGCCAGTAGTATAGCTAGCTTGGGGTACAATGAGCAGTTCTTC.

This clone was detected only once. The rearrangement joins TRBV30 to TRBJ2-7, with D possibly TRBD2 on 5 matching bases. V was trimmed by 3 bases and J by 6 bases, leaving 15 bases between them. Germline CDR1 reads GTSNPN; CDR2 reads SVGIG (reference sequence). The CDR3 is 13 residues long. The chain's CDR3 is CAWSNGDSGEQYF. DNA of the CDR3: TGTGCCTGGAGCAACGGGGATTCGGGCGAGCAGTACTTC.

This clone showed up just once. The chain employs TRBV7-9 and TRBJ1-1; no clear D gene. Germline V gene lookup returns CDR1 SEHNR and CDR2 FQNEAQ (reference sequence). This CDR3 has 15 residues. V lost 5 bases, J lost 1 base, and 14 bases lay in between. The CDR3, as DNA: TGTGCCAGCAGCGGTCTAGTGGGTTCGAACACTGAAGCTTTCTTT. Its translation: CASSGLVGSNTEAFF.

The V and J genes are TRBV9 and TRBJ2-3; maybe TRBD1 (6 bases). V was clipped by 0 bases and J by 4 bases, with 18 bases between them. The germline V gene has CDR1 SGDLS and CDR2 YYNGEE. This CDR3 region has 17 residues. CDR3 coding DNA: TGTGCCAGCAGCGTAGGGGGCAGGGGTGTATCAGCAGATACGCAGTATTTT. Translated, it gives CASSVGGRGVSADTQYF.

V and J are TRBV19 and TRBJ1-2, with 7 bases aligning to TRBD1. Germline trimming cut 7 bases from V and 5 bases from J; bases unmatched to any gene: 4. The CDR3 totals 12 residues. CDR1 and CDR2 (germline): LNHDA, SQIVND (reference sequence). The CDR3 loop reads CASTGTEYGYTF. In nucleotides, the CDR3 is TGTGCCAGTACCGGGACAGAATATGGCTACACCTTC.

The chain has TRBV4-2 and TRBJ1-6; 7 bases are shared with TRBD1. The CDR3 totals 20 residues. J gave up 9 bases and V 3 bases, and 23 bases lay outside the gene matches. CDR1 and CDR2 (germline): LGHNA, YNFKEQ. CDR3 in amino acids: CASSHRVKKARGVLSSPLHF. In nucleotides, the CDR3 is TGTGCCAGCAGCCATCGCGTAAAAAAGGCCAGGGGGGTTTTAAGTTCACCCCTCCACTTT.

J is TRBJ2-5 and V is TRBV5-1, with 7 bases matching TRBD1. Losses at the gene ends were 2 bases for V and 2 bases for J; bases not matched to a gene: 6. The CDR3 is made up of 15 amino acids. Germline assignment: CDR1 SGHRS and CDR2 YFSETQ. DNA for the CDR3: TGCGCCAGCAGCTTAGGGACAGCCACACAAGAGACCCAGTACTTC. Its protein product is CASSLGTATQETQYF.

The chain is built from TRBV5-6 and TRBJ2-7; 10 bases are shared with TRBD1. Germline values: CDR1 SGHDT, CDR2 YYEEEE. Losses at the gene ends were 4 bases for V and 5 bases for J; bases not matched to a gene: 9. The CDR3 is made up of 15 amino acids. The DNA of the CDR3 is TGTGCCAGCAGCCTGGGACAGGGGAGTTCAGACGAGCAGTACTTC. Translation gives CASSLGQGSSDEQYF.

The rearrangement uses TRBV13 and TRBJ2-3, with 10 bases identical to TRBD2. Trimming cost V 5 bases and J 2 bases; bases outside gene matches: 7. This CDR3 spans 16 amino acids. Germline lookup yields CDR1 PRHDT and CDR2 FYEKMQ (reference sequence). The CDR3 loop reads CASSPSAGGTTDTQYF. The CDR3 DNA reads as TGTGCCAGCAGCCCGTCAGCGGGAGGGACCACAGATACGCAGTATTTT.

V is TRBV28 and J is TRBJ1-4; no clear D gene. This CDR3 spans 15 amino acids. The V gene's germline CDR1 is MDHEN and CDR2 SYDVKM. The ends were cut back, 6 bases at V and 8 bases at J, with 19 bases in the middle. In nucleotides, the CDR3 is TGTGCCAGCAGAGCAGGCCCCGCGCCGGGGGAAAAACTGTTTTTT. This codes for CASRAGPAPGEKLFF.